This TCR beta chain was captured by sequencing in a study of spatial heterogeneity in lung cancer. The overall study: TCR and UMI combinations that were unique each appeared, on average, more than ten times in raw reads.

This clonotype was seen ten or more times. One entry per CDR3 protein, called by TCRdb with MiXCR from the 5' RACE reads. The table includes about 42,000 distinct CDR3 sequences, nearly 7% detected once. V was trimmed by 4 bases and J by 5 bases, leaving 10 bases between them. Per germline, CDR1 SQVTM and CDR2 ANQGSEA. This CDR3 has 12 residues. Time point noted: sample taken at primary tumor resection. Material: PBMCs, obtained at surgery. The TCR sequence derives from a female donor with early-stage non-small cell lung cancer. This chain uses TRBV29-1 with TRBJ2-3, with a tentative D call TRBD2 (5 bases). CDR3 bases: TGCAGCGTTGGAGGGCCGGGAGATACGCAGTATTTT. Translated, it gives CSVGGPGDTQYF.